This entry is about one TCR beta chain. This clonotype was counted many times. No antigen is known for it. Base quality data are lacking; no much larger clone is found one base away. The data are from a study of T cells in Graves' hyperthyroidism and ophthalmopathy (dated by TCRdb to between 2019 and 2020). About the full investigation: Peripheral blood was collected at initial diagnosis, before any treatment. TCR V-J signatures able to tell the groups apart were searched for in a discovery cohort of about a hundred patients, of whom more than 40 had Graves' ophthalmopathy and about 60 had stable Graves' hyperthyroidism. Prospective prediction of ophthalmopathy was tested in an independent validation cohort of about 19 hyperthyroidism patients and 17 patients who later progressed to ophthalmopathy. The approximately 100 discovery patients were randomly divided into training and test sets at a 7:3 ratio. The study also compared thyroid tissue and blood T-cell repertoires from 6 or 7 Graves' hyperthyroidism patients. Following sampling, methimazole starting at 30 mg daily was given to hyperthyroidism patients, and high-dose intravenous methylprednisolone was given to ophthalmopathy patients. The paper describes TCR Vbeta CDR3 sequencing of about 140 peripheral blood samples, made up of roughly 40 ophthalmopathy patients, approximately 73 hyperthyroidism patients and 17 progressor patients. Results and caveats for the whole study, not just this receptor: During validation, the model predicted progression to ophthalmopathy a median of roughly six months ahead of onset, with approximately 71% sensitivity and about 72% specificity. Sample size was not statistically predetermined, and investigators were not blinded to group allocation. A 13 V-J signature model separated ophthalmopathy from stable hyperthyroidism, with nearly 90% sensitivity and 81.08% specificity in cross-validation and 80%/75% in testing. Most expanded thyroid clonotypes (frequency above 0.001) were also found in blood, which suggests that blood repertoires may mirror thyroid immune responses.

Amplification of TCR beta CDR3 regions was carried out from RNA transcripts. The first round of RT-PCR for the TCR CDR3 was performed with the HTBI primer set and the Qiagen OneStep RT-PCR kit. Libraries were constructed in a second round of multiplex PCR, after which size selection and purification were performed. The libraries were sequenced on an Illumina HiSeq2000 using paired-end 100 bp reads. In the authors' own workflow: SOAPnuke was used to process the raw data, throwing out any read that contained adapters or uncalled bases, had a mean Phred below 15, or lacked an exact constant-primer or identifier match. COPE v1.2.5 was used to merge the high-quality paired reads, and each unique nucleotide sequence was defined as a clonotype. MiTCR v1.1 was used to align clonotypes to the IMGT TRBV, TRBD and TRBJ reference segments. The analysis included only V-J combinations with a frequency above 0.0001, which together covered 99.2% of the repertoires. A TCS score was defined as the ratio of F50 (clonal expansion) to E x V (chaos), with BLOSUM62-based TCRdist applied between CDR3 peptides within each V-J. Welch's t-statistics and random forest reduced 450 to 600 V-J features to roughly 13, which were used in a naive Bayes classifier (R e1071). TCRdb ran its own pipeline on the public reads, namely fastp trimming at Q25 and MiXCR clone calling, and kept in-frame beta chains. Merged by CDR3 protein, the rows form single entries marked with the most common genes and DNA. The V and J calls, along with clone size, are taken from TCRdb and not from the paper's own processing. In this sample the table shows about 480,000 distinct CDR3 sequences, about an eighth of which occur a single time. The leading ten clones occupy about 17% of the sample.

Stable Graves' hyperthyroidism was defined as no progression to ophthalmopathy during 18 months of follow-up. Hyperthyroidism patients were newly diagnosed, with disease duration under 2 months, and aged 18 to 65 years. Any patient with an uncontrolled infection, another autoimmune disease, pregnancy or lactation was excluded. Diagnoses were established on the basis of clinical symptoms, serum thyroxine and TRAb, thyroid ultrasound, and orbital computed tomography. Ficoll-Paque density gradient centrifugation was used to isolate PBMCs from around 10 ml of fresh peripheral blood. Trizol reagent was used to extract total RNA, and RNA quality was then checked on an Agilent 2100 Bioanalyzer. This receptor was taken from a woman aged 18-29 years with Graves' hyperthyroidism. The sequenced sample consisted of blood.

The CDR3 here reads CASTKGGGLTYNEQFF. The DNA is TGTGCCAGCACCAAGGGGGGCGGTTTGACCTACAATGAGCAGTTCTTC. The chain uses TRBV6-1 and TRBJ2-1; the D region is possibly TRBD1 or TRBD2, each matching across 6 bases. For CDR1 and CDR2, the germline V gene lists MNHNS and SASEGT. V was cut back by 7 bases and J by 2 bases, leaving a gap of 18 bases between them. The CDR3 contains 16 residues, cysteine and phenylalanine counted. Only the CDR3 region is kept as DNA, spanning 48 bases read in frame from base 1.